This T cell receptor (beta chain) originates from a study of blood T cells in healthy people across ages. About the study: With template switching, about one barcoded beta molecule was captured per two T cells.

This CDR3 comprises 12 residues. In germline, CDR1 is MDHEN, CDR2 SYDVKM. Trimming took 6 bases from V and 12 from J; bases not matched to a gene: 5. Turning to this clonotype: The antigen remains unidentified.

Regarding the study as a whole: Since the PBMCs were unsorted, naive and antigen-experienced cells could not be conclusively compared. Roughly linear declines in TCR beta diversity per million T cells occurred with age.

Primers used in a second PCR of about 7 to 12 cycles were a sample-barcoded 5' primer and a J-beta primer mix. TCRdb called the 5' RACE reads again in MiXCR, with one record for every CDR3 protein. The repertoire consists of about a million distinct CDR3 sequences, with around 49% occurring once and the leading ten covering roughly 13%. Sequencing input: blood. This chain uses TRBV28 with TRBJ1-4, with 9 bases matching TRBD1. The clonotype comes from a man aged 25-45 years in good health. The CDR3 loop is CASRGQGAELFF. CDR3 nucleotides: TGTGCCAGCAGGGGACAGGGCGCGGAACTGTTTTTT.